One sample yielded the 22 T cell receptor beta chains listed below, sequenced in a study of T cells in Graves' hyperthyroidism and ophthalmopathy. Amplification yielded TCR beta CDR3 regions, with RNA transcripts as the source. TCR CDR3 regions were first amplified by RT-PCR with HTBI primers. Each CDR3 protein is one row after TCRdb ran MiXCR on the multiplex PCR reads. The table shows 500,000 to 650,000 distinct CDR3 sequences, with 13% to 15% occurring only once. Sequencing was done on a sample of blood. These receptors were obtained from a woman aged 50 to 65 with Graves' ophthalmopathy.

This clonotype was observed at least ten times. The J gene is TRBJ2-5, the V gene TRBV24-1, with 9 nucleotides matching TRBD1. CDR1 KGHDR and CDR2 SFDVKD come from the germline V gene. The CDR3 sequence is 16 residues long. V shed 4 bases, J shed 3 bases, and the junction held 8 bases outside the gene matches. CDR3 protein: CATSDPGTGKEETQYF. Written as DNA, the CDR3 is TGTGCCACCAGTGACCCGGGGACAGGGAAAGAAGAGACCCAGTACTTC.

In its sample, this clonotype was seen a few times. This chain's CDR3 is CASRTTRTGHYEQYF. The CDR3 DNA follows: TGTGCCAGCAGAACCACAAGGACGGGACACTACGAGCAGTACTTC. The gene calls are TRBV6-1 and TRBJ2-7, with D perhaps matching TRBD1 (6 bases). This CDR3 comprises 15 residues. CDR1 MNHNS and CDR2 SASEGT come from the germline V gene. Trimming cost V 6 bases and J 3 bases, with 18 bases left between them.

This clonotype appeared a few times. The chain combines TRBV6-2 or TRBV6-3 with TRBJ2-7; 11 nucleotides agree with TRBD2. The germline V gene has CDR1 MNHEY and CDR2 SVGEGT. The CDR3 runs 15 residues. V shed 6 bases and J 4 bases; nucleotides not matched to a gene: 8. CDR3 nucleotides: TGTGCCAGCAGAAAGCCCGGGACTAGCGGATACGAGCAGTACTTC. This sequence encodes CASRKPGTSGYEQYF.

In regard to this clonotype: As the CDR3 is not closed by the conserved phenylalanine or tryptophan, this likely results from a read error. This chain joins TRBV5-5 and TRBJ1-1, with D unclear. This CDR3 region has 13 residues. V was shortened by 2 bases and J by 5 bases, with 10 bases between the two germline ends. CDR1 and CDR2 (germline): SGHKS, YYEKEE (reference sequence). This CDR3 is CASSLIDGTEAFL. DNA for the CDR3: TGTGCCAGCAGCTTAATTGACGGGACTGAAGCTTTCCTT.

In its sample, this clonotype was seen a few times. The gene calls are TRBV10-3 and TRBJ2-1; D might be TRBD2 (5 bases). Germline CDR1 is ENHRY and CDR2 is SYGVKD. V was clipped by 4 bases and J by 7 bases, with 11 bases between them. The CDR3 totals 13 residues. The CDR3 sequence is CAISGPSRNEQFF. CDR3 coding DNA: TGTGCCATCAGTGGCCCTAGCCGGAATGAGCAGTTCTTC.

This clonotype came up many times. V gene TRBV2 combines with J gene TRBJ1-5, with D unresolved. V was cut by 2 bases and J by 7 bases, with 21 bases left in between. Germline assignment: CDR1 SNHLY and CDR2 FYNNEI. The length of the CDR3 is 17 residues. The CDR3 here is CASSEIREHNSGQPQHF. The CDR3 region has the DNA TGTGCCAGCAGTGAAATAAGGGAACATAACTCGGGGCAGCCCCAGCATTTT.

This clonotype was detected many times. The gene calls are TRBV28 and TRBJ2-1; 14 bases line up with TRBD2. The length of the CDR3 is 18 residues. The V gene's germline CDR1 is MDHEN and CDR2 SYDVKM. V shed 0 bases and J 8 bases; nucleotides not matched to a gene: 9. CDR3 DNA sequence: TGTGCCAGCAGTTTATGGACTAGCGGGAGGGCCGGGGATCATGAGCAGTTCTTC. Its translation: CASSLWTSGRAGDHEQFF.

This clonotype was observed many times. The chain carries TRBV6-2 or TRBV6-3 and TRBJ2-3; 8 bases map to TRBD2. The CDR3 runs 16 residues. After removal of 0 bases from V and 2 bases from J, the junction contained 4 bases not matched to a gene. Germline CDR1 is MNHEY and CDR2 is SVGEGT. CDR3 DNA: TGTGCCAGCAGTTACTCAGGCGGGAGGACCACAGATACGCAGTATTTT. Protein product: CASSYSGGRTTDTQYF.

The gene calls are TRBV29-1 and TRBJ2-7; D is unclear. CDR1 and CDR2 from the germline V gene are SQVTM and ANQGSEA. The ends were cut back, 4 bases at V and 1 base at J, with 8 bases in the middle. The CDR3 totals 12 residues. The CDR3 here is CSVAMGSYEQYF. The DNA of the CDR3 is TGCAGCGTTGCTATGGGATCCTACGAGCAGTACTTC.

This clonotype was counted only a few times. CDR3 DNA: TGCAGCGTTGGGCTTGGGACAGGGGGCAGGGAGACCCAGTACTTC. This encodes CSVGLGTGGRETQYF. V gene TRBV29-1 combines with J gene TRBJ2-5; 12 positions match TRBD1. CDR1 and CDR2 (germline): SQVTM, ANQGSEA. The CDR3 consists of 15 residues. V lost 4 bases to trimming and J lost 5 bases; unmatched junction nucleotides: 8.

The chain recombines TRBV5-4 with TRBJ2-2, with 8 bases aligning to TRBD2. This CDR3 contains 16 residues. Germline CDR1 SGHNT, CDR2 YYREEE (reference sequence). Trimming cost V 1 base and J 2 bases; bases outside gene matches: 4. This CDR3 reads CASSLLLAGNTGELFF. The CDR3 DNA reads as TGTGCCAGCAGCTTGTTGCTAGCGGGCAACACCGGGGAGCTGTTTTTT.

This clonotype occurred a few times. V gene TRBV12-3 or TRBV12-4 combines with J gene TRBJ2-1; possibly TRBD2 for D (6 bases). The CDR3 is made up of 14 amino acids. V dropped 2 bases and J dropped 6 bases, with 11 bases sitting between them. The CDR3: CASSLILASNEQFF. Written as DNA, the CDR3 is TGTGCCAGCAGTTTAATACTAGCTTCCAATGAGCAGTTCTTC.

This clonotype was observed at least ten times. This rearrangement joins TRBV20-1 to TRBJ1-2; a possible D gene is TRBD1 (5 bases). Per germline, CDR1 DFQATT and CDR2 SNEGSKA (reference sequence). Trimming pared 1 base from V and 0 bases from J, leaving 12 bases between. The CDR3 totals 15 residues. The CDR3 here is CSARGGTVSNYGYTF. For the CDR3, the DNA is TGCAGTGCTAGAGGGGGGACGGTTTCTAACTATGGCTACACCTTC.

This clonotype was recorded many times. CDR3 coding DNA: TGTGCCAGCAGCCGATTGACAGTAGGAAATGAGCAGTTCTTC. Protein product: CASSRLTVGNEQFF. V is TRBV7-2 and J is TRBJ2-1, with TRBD1 as a possible D gene (5 bases). The CDR3 runs 14 residues. The V and J ends lost 5 bases and 7 bases respectively, with 15 bases between them. Germline CDR1 reads SGHTA; CDR2 reads FQGNSA.

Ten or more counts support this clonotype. CDR3 amino acids: CASSFSGSSYEQYF. The CDR3 DNA reads TGTGCCAGCAGCTTTAGCGGGAGCTCTTACGAGCAGTACTTC. The rearrangement joins TRBV7-2 to TRBJ2-7; 9 bases match TRBD2. Germline trimming cut 3 bases from V and 4 bases from J; bases unmatched to any gene: 4. There are 14 residues in the CDR3. Germline-derived CDR1 and CDR2 are SGHTA and FQGNSA.

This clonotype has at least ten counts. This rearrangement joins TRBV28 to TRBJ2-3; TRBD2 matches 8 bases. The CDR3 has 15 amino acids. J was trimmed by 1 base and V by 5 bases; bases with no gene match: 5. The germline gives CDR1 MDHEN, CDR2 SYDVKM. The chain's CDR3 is CASSTTLAGTDTQYF. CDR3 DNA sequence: TGTGCCAGCAGTACAACACTAGCGGGCACAGATACGCAGTATTTT.

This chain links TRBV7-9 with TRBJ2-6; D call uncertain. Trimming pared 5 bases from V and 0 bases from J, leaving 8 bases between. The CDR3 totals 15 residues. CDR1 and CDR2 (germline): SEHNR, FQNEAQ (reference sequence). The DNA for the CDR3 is TGTGCCAGCAGCCTAACTAACTCTGGGGCCAACGTCCTGACTTTC. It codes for CASSLTNSGANVLTF.

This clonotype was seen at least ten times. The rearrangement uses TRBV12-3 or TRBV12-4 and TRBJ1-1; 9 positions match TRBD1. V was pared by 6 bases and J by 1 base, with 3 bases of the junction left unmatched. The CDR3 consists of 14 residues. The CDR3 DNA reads TGTGCCAGCAGGGGGGACAGGGCGAACACTGAAGCTTTCTTT. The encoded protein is CASRGDRANTEAFF.

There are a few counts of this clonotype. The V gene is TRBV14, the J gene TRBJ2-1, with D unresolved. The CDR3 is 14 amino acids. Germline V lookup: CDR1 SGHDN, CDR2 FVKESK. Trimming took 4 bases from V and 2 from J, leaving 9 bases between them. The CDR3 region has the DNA TGTGCCAGCAGCCTAGGGTTCGCCTACAATGAGCAGTTCTTC. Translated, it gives CASSLGFAYNEQFF.

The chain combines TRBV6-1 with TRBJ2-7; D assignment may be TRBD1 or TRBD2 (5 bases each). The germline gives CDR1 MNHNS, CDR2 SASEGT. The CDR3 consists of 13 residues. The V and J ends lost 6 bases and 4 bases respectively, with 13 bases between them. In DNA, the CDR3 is TGTGCCAGCAGGGGGGATCCCGGATACGAGCAGTACTTC. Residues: CASRGDPGYEQYF.

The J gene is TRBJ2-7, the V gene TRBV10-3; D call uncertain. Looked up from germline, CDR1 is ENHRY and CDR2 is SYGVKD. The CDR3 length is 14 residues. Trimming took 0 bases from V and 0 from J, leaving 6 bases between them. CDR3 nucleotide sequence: TGTGCCATCAGTGAGTCAGTCGGCTCCTACGAGCAGTACTTC. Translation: CAISESVGSYEQYF.

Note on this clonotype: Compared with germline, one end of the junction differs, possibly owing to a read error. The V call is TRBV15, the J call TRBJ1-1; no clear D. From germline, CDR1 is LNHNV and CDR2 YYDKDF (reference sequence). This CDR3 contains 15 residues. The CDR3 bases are TGTGCCACCGGCAGAGAAGAGGGTGGGATCACTGAAGCTTTCTTT. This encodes CATGREEGGITEAFF.